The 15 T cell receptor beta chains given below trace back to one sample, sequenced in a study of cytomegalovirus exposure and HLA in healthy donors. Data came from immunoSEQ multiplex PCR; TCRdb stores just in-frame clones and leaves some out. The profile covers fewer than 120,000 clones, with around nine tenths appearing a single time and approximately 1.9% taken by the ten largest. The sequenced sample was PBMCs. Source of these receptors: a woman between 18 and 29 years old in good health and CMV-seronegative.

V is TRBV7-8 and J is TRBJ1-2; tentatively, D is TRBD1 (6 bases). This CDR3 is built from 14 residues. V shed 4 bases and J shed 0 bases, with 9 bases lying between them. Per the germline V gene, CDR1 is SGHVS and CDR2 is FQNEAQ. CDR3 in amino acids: CASSSNRANYGYTF. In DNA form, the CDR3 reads TGTGCCAGCAGCTCAAACAGGGCTAACTATGGCTACACCTTC.

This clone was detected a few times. The CDR3 nucleotides read TGTGCCAGTGGGGGCCGGGGTCAGCCCCAGCATTTT. It yields the protein CASGGRGQPQHF. The chain carries TRBV19 and TRBJ1-5; a weak D match, TRBD1 (6 bases). This CDR3 contains 12 residues. The germline V and J ends were trimmed by 8 bases and 6 bases, with 11 bases remaining between them. CDR1 and CDR2 from the germline V gene are LNHDA and SQIVND (reference sequence).

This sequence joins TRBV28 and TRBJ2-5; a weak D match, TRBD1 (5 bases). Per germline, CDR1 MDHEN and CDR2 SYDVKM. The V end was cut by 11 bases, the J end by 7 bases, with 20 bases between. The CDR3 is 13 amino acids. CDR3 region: CACSQTDTGTQYF. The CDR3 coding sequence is TGTGCCTGTAGTCAGACAGACACTGGGACCCAGTACTTC.

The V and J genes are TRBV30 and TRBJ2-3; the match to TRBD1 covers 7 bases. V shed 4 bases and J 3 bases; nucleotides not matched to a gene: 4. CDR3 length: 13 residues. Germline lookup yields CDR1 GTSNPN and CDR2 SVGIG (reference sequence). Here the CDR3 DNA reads TGTGCCTGGAAAAAGGACAGGACAGATACGCAGTATTTT. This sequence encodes CAWKKDRTDTQYF.

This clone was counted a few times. CDR3 amino acids: CASSVRVTDGELFF. The CDR3 DNA is TGTGCCAGCAGTGTGAGGGTGACGGACGGGGAGCTGTTTTTT. The genes are TRBV6-4 and TRBJ2-2; tentatively, D is TRBD2 (5 bases). The CDR3 runs to 14 residues. CDR1 is MRHNA and CDR2 is SNTAGT in the germline V gene. V dropped 4 bases and J dropped 7 bases, with 13 bases sitting between them.

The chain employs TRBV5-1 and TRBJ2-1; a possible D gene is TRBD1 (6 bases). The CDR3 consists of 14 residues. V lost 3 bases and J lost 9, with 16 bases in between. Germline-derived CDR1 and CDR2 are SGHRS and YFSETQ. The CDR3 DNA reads TGCGCCAGCAGCTCTGCCGGGACAAACGGTGAGCAGTTCTTC. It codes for CASSSAGTNGEQFF.

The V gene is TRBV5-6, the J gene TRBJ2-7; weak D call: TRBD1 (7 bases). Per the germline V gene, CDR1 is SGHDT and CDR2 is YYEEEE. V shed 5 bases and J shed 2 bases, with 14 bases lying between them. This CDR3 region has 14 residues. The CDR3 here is CASSGRGVTYEQYF. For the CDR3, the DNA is TGTGCCAGCAGTGGCAGGGGGGTCACCTACGAGCAGTACTTC.

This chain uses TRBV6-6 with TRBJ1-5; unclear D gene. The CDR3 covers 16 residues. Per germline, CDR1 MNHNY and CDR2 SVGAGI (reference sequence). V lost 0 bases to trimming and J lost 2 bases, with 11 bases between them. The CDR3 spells CASSYSGGNGNQPQHF. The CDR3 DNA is TGTGCCAGCAGTTACTCGGGAGGGAACGGCAATCAGCCCCAGCATTTT.

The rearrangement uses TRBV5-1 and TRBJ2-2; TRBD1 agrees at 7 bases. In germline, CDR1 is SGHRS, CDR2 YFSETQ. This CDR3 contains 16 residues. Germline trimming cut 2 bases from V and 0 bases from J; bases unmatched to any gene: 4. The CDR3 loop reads CASSFQGDANTGELFF. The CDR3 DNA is TGCGCCAGCAGCTTTCAGGGGGACGCGAACACCGGGGAGCTGTTTTTT.

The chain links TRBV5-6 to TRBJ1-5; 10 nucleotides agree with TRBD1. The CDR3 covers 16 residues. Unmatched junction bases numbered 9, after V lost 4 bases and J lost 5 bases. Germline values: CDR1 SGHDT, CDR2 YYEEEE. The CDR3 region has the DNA TGTGCCAGCAGCAAAGTTGGGGGGACAGGGGATCAGCCCCAGCATTTT. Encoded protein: CASSKVGGTGDQPQHF.

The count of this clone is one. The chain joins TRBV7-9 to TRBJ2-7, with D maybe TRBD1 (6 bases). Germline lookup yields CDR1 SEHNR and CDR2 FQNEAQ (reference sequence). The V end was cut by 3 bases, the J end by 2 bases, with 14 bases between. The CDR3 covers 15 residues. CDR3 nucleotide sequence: TGTGCCAGCAGCTTTGGCAGGGGTATAACCTACGAGCAGTACTTC. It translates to CASSFGRGITYEQYF.

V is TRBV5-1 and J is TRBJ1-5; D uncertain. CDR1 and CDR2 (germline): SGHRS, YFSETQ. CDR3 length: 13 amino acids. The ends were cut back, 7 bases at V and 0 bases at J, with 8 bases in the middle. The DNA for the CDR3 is TGCGCCAGCCGGGAAAATAGCAATCAGCCCCAGCATTTT. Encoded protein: CASRENSNQPQHF.

This CDR3 reads CASSSRGGLNTEAFF. Written as DNA, the CDR3 is TGTGCCAGCAGCTCCCGTGGGGGGTTGAACACTGAAGCTTTCTTT. The chain uses TRBV7-6 and TRBJ1-1; weak D call: TRBD1 (5 bases). Trimming cost V 4 bases and J 0 bases, with 12 bases left between them. The CDR3 extends over 15 amino acids. The V gene's germline CDR1 is SGHVS and CDR2 FNYEAQ.

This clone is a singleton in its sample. In DNA form, the CDR3 reads TGTGCTAGTGGTTTTTCCGAAGAGACCCAGTACTTC. Translated: CASGFSEETQYF. The chain uses TRBV12-5 and TRBJ2-5; D gene ambiguous. The CDR3 sequence is 12 residues long. Looked up from germline, CDR1 is LGHNT and CDR2 is FRNRAP. The V gene lost 3 bases and the J gene lost 3 bases, with 5 bases spanning the gap.

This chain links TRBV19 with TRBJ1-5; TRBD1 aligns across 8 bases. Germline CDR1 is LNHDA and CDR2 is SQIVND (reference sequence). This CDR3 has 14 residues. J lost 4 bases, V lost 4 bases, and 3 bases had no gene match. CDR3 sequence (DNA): TGTGCCAGTAGTACTTGGACAGGGAATCAGCCCCAGCATTTT. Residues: CASSTWTGNQPQHF.